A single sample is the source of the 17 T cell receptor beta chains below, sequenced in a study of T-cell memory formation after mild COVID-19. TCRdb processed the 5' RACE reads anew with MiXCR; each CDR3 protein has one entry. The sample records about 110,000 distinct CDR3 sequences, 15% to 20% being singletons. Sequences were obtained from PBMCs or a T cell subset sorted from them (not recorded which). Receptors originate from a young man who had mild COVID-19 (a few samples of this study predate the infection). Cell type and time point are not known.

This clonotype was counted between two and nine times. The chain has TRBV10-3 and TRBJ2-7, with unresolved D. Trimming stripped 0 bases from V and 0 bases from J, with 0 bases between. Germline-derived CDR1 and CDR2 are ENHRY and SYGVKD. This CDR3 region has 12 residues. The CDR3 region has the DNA TGTGCCATCAGTGAGTCCTCCTACGAGCAGTACTTC. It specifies CAISESSYEQYF.

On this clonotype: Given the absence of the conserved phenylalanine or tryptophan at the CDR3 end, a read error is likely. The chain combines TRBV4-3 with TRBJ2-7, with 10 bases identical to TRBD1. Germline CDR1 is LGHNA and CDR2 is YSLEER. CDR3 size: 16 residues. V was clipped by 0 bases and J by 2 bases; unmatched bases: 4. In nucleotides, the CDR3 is TGCGCCAGCAGCCAAGATACGACAGGGGGCCCCTACGAGCAGTACCTC. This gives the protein CASSQDTTGGPYEQYL.

The DNA of the CDR3 is TGTGCCGTAACGGGGGTGGGATTTGGCTACACCTTC. Its translation is CAVTGVGFGYTF. The genes are TRBV6-5 and TRBJ1-2; possibly TRBD1 for D (5 bases). Trimming left V 11 bases short and J 7 bases short, with 17 bases between. The germline gives CDR1 MNHEY, CDR2 SVGAGI. This CDR3 region has 12 residues.

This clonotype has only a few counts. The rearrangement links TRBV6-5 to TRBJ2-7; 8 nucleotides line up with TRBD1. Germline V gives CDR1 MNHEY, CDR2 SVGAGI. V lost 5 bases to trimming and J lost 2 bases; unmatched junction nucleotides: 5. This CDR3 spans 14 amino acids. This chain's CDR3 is CASSPQDRAYEQYF. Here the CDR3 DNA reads TGTGCCAGCAGTCCCCAGGACAGGGCCTACGAGCAGTACTTC.

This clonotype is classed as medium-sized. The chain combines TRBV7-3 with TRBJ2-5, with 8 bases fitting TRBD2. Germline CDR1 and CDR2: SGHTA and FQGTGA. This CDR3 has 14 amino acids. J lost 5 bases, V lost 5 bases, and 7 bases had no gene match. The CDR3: CASSPGGPLETQYF. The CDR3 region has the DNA TGTGCCAGCAGCCCGGGGGGGCCCTTGGAGACCCAGTACTTC. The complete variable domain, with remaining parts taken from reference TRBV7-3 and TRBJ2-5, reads GAGVSQTPSNKVTEKGKYVELRCDPISGHTALYWYRQSLGQGPEFLIYFQGTGAADDSGLPNDRFFAVRPEGSVSTLKIQRTERGDSAVYLCASSPGGPLETQYFGPGTRLLVL.

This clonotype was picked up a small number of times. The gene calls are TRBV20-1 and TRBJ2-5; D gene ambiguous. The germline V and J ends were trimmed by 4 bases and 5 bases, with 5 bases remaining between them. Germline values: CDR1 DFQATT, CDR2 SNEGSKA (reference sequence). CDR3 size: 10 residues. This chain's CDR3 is CSATLETQYF. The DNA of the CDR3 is TGCAGTGCTACTCTGGAGACCCAGTACTTC.

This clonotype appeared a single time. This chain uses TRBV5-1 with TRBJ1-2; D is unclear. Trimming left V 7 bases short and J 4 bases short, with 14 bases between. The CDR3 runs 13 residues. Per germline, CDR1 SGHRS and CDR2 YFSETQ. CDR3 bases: TGCGCCAGCGCGGCCGGTCAATCCTATGGCTACACCTTC. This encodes CASAAGQSYGYTF.

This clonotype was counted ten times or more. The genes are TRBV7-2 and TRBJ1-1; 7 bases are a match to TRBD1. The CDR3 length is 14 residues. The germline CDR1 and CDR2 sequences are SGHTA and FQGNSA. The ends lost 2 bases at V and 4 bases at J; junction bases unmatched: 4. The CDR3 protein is CASSLQGVGTEAFF. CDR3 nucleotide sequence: TGTGCCAGCAGCTTACAGGGGGTGGGCACTGAAGCTTTCTTT.

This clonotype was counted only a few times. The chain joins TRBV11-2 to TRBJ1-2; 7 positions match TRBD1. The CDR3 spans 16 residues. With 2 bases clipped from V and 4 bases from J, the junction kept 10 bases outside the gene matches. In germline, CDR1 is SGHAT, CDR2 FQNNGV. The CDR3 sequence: CASSLRDSLIGYGYTF. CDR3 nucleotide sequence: TGTGCCAGCAGCTTACGGGACAGCCTGATCGGCTATGGCTACACCTTC.

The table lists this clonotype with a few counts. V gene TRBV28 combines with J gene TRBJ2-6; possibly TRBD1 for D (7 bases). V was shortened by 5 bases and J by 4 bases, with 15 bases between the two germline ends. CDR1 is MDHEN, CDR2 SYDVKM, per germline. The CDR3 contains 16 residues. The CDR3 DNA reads TGTGCCAGCAGTCGGACTACAGGGGCCGGGGCCAACGTCCTGACTTTC. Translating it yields CASSRTTGAGANVLTF. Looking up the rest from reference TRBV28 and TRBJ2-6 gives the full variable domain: DVKVTQSSRYLVKRTGEKVFLECVQDMDHENMFWYRQDPGLGLRLIYFSYDVKMKEKGDIPEGYSVSREKKERFSLILESASTNQTSMYLCASSRTTGAGANVLTFGAGSRLTVL.

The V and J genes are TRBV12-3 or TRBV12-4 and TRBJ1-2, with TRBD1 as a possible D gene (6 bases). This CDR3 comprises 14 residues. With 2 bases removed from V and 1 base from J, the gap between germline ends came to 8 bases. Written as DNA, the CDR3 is TGTGCCAGCAGTTTACAGGGGTTTAACTATGGCTACACCTTC. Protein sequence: CASSLQGFNYGYTF.

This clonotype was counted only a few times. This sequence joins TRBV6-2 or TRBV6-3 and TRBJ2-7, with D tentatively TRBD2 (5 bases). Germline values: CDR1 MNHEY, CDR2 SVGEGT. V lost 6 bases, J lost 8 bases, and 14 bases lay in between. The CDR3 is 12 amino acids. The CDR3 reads CASRVEAGKQYF. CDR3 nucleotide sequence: TGTGCCAGCAGGGTTGAGGCGGGTAAGCAGTACTTC.

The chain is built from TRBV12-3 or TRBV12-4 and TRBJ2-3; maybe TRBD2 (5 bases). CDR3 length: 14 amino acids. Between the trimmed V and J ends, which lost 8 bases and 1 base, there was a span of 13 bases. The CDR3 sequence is CASVLAGGTDTQYF. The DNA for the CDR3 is TGTGCCAGCGTCCTTGCCGGGGGCACAGATACGCAGTATTTT.

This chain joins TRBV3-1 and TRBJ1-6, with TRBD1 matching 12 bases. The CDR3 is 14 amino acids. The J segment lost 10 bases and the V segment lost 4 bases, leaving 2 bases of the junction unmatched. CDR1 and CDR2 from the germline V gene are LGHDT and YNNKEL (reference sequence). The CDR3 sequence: CASSPGQGASPLHF. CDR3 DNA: TGTGCCAGCAGCCCGGGACAGGGGGCATCACCCCTCCACTTT.

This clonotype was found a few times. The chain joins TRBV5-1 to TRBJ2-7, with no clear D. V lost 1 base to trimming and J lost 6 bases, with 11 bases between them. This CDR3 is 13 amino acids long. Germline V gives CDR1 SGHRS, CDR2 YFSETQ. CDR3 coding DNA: TGCGCCAGCAGCTTGACCCCCCAAGGCGAGCAGTACTTC. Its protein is CASSLTPQGEQYF.

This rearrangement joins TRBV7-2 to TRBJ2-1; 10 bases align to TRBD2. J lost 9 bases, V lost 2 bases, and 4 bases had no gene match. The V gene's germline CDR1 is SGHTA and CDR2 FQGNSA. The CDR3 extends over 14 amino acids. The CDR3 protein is CASSLPPSGGEQFF. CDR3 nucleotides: TGTGCCAGCAGCTTACCCCCTAGCGGGGGTGAGCAGTTCTTC.

Here the CDR3 reads CASSPPVPSYEQYV. In nucleotides, the CDR3 is TGTGCCAGCTCACCACCTGTCCCCAGTTACGAGCAGTACGTC. The chain links TRBV18 to TRBJ2-7; D is undetermined. In germline, CDR1 is KGHSH, CDR2 LQKENI. The CDR3 totals 14 residues. Trimming cost V 0 bases and J 4 bases, with 10 bases left between them.